One and the same sample provided the 25 T cell receptor beta chains below, sequenced in a study of neoadjuvant anti-PD-1 for oral cavity cancer. Profiled with immunoSEQ multiplex PCR; TCRdb holds only in-frame clones, not every one. The data show 50,000 to 65,000 clones, under 85% seen once. The starting material was PBMCs, obtained before nivolumab (anti-PD-1) treatment. These receptors all stem from a person between 40 and 80 years old with oral cavity squamous cell carcinoma.

The chain recombines TRBV5-4 with TRBJ2-3; D is ambiguous. The germline V gene has CDR1 SGHNT and CDR2 YYREEE (reference sequence). The V and J ends lost 7 bases and 7 bases respectively, with 10 bases between them. The CDR3 has 11 residues. In DNA, the CDR3 is TGTGCCAGCGCCCCGGAGTATACGCAGTATTTT. Residues: CASAPEYTQYF. The variable domain in full, completed from reference TRBV5-4 and TRBJ2-3, reads ETGVTQSPTHLIKTRGQQVTLRCSSQSGHNTVSWYQQALGQGPQFIFQYYREEENGRGNFPPRFSGLQFPNYSSELNVNALELDDSALYLCASAPEYTQYFGPGTRLTVL.

The V and J genes are TRBV18 and TRBJ1-2; TRBD1 agrees at 7 bases. With V trimmed by 2 bases and J by 6 bases, 9 bases remained unmatched. The CDR3 length is 15 residues. Germline V CDR1 and CDR2: KGHSH, LQKENI. CDR3 nucleotides: TGTGCCAGCTCACCAGAGGGGGCGGCGATAAATGGCTACACCTTC. Residues: CASSPEGAAINGYTF.

The chain is built from TRBV6-1 and TRBJ1-1; TRBD1 is a possible D gene (5 bases). Trimming pared 6 bases from V and 6 bases from J, leaving 14 bases between. This CDR3 is built from 13 residues. Per germline, CDR1 MNHNS and CDR2 SASEGT. CDR3 amino acids: CASRPPTRAEAFF. For the CDR3, the DNA is TGTGCCAGCAGGCCACCCACCAGGGCTGAAGCTTTCTTT.

A single count supports this clone. The V call is TRBV11-2, the J call TRBJ2-7, with D unresolved. Germline CDR1 and CDR2: SGHAT and FQNNGV. V shed 2 bases and J shed 1 base, with 6 bases lying between them. The CDR3 is made up of 13 amino acids. CDR3 sequence (DNA): TGTGCCAGCAGCTTACAGGTTTCCTACGAGCAGTACTTC. This gives the protein CASSLQVSYEQYF.

The J gene is TRBJ1-1, the V gene TRBV7-9; D gene uncertain. CDR3 length equals 13 residues. Germline CDR1 SEHNR, CDR2 FQNEAQ (reference sequence). Trimming left V 1 base short and J 1 base short, with 4 bases between. CDR3 residues: CASSLEGNTEAFF. The CDR3 nucleotides are TGTGCCAGCAGCTTAGAGGGGAACACTGAAGCTTTCTTT.

The rearrangement uses TRBV4-2 and TRBJ1-2; tentative D call: TRBD1 (5 bases). The CDR3 is made up of 13 amino acids. V was clipped by 0 bases and J by 8 bases, with 10 bases between them. Germline-derived CDR1 and CDR2 are LGHNA and YNFKEQ. The CDR3 is CASSQDRVRGYTF. Here the CDR3 DNA reads TGTGCCAGCAGCCAAGACAGGGTAAGGGGCTACACCTTC.

Many counts were recorded for this clone. This rearrangement joins TRBV4-1 to TRBJ2-2; D gene uncertain. Germline-derived CDR1 and CDR2 are MGHRA and YSYEKL. This CDR3 has 15 amino acids. Trimming took 1 base from V and 1 from J, leaving 7 bases between them. CDR3 in amino acids: CASSQVDLNTGELFF. CDR3 nucleotides: TGCGCCAGCAGCCAAGTCGACTTGAACACCGGGGAGCTGTTTTTT.

The rearrangement uses TRBV6-5 and TRBJ2-7; 9 bases fit TRBD1. The V and J ends lost 2 bases and 6 bases, in that order; junction bases with no gene match: 5. CDR1 is MNHEY and CDR2 is SVGAGI in the germline V gene. The CDR3 runs 14 residues. CDR3 nucleotides: TGTGCCAGCAGTTACCAACAGGGGGCGGGCGAGCAGTACTTC. Translated: CASSYQQGAGEQYF.

The rearrangement joins TRBV7-8 to TRBJ1-1; TRBD1 is a possible D gene (5 bases). Germline V gives CDR1 SGHVS, CDR2 FQNEAQ. The CDR3 loop spans 15 amino acids. Trimming took off 5 bases at V and 6 bases at J, with 19 bases between the two ends. The CDR3 is CASSRDLGHASEAFF. DNA for the CDR3: TGTGCCAGCAGCCGGGACTTGGGGCATGCGTCTGAAGCTTTCTTT.

This clone was detected only a few times. The chain has TRBV5-1 and TRBJ2-1, with 7 bases lining up with TRBD2. In germline, CDR1 is SGHRS, CDR2 YFSETQ. Germline trimming cut 0 bases from V and 0 bases from J; bases unmatched to any gene: 6. This CDR3 region has 17 residues. The CDR3 reads CASSLEAGMSSYNEQFF. Written as DNA, the CDR3 is TGCGCCAGCAGCTTGGAAGCGGGAATGAGCTCCTACAATGAGCAGTTCTTC.

V gene TRBV6-1 combines with J gene TRBJ1-4; the D gene is possibly TRBD1 (5 bases). Germline values: CDR1 MNHNS, CDR2 SASEGT. The CDR3 has 20 residues. V was clipped by 0 bases and J by 0 bases, with 20 bases between them. The CDR3 sequence is CASSEAGHHGAFATNEKLFF. Here the CDR3 DNA reads TGTGCCAGCAGTGAAGCAGGACACCACGGTGCATTTGCAACTAATGAAAAACTGTTTTTT.

This chain connects TRBV9 to TRBJ2-2, with 9 bases that match TRBD1. The CDR3 length is 16 residues. Looked up from germline, CDR1 is SGDLS and CDR2 is YYNGEE. The V and J ends lost 6 bases and 6 bases, in that order; junction bases with no gene match: 12. The CDR3 loop is CASTGAGTGSAGELFF. As DNA, the CDR3 is TGTGCCAGCACCGGAGCCGGGACAGGGAGTGCCGGGGAGCTGTTTTTT.

This clone was seen a single time. The J gene is TRBJ2-3, the V gene TRBV7-3; unclear D gene. V lost 0 bases and J 4 bases, leaving 5 bases between the germline ends. The V gene's germline CDR1 is SGHTA and CDR2 FQGTGA. This CDR3 is 13 amino acids long. DNA of the CDR3: TGTGCCAGCAGCTTAACGTCGTCAGATACGCAGTATTTT. The encoded protein is CASSLTSSDTQYF. The full variable domain, with the rest looked up from reference TRBV7-3 and TRBJ2-3, is GAGVSQTPSNKVTEKGKYVELRCDPISGHTALYWYRQSLGQGPEFLIYFQGTGAADDSGLPNDRFFAVRPEGSVSTLKIQRTERGDSAVYLCASSLTSSDTQYFGPGTRLTVL.

This clone has just one count. The DNA for the CDR3 is TGTGCCAGCTGGGCCCCGGGACAGAGAAGCAATGAGCAGTTCTTC. Translating it yields CASWAPGQRSNEQFF. V usage is TRBV11-2 and J usage is TRBJ2-1; TRBD1 aligns across 7 bases. Germline V gene sequence: CDR1 SGHAT, CDR2 FQNNGV. The CDR3 sequence is 15 residues long. V lost 8 bases to trimming and J lost 6 bases; unmatched junction nucleotides: 13.

In this sample, this clone turned up once. The V call is TRBV2, the J call TRBJ2-2; 10 positions agree with TRBD2. J gave up 5 bases and V 6 bases, and 9 bases lay outside the gene matches. The CDR3 loop spans 16 amino acids. Germline V gene sequence: CDR1 SNHLY, CDR2 FYNNEI. The CDR3 is CASSGLGLARTGELFF. Written as DNA, the CDR3 is TGTGCCAGCAGCGGCCTGGGACTAGCGAGGACCGGGGAGCTGTTTTTT. Based on the CDR3 plus reference TRBV2 and TRBJ2-2, the full variable domain is EPEVTQTPSHQVTQMGQEVILRCVPISNHLYFYWYRQILGQKVEFLVSFYNNEISEKSEIFDDQFSVERPDGSNFTLKIRSTKLEDSAMYFCASSGLGLARTGELFFGEGSRLTVL.

The genes are TRBV15 and TRBJ2-3; the D is unclear. In germline, CDR1 is LNHNV, CDR2 YYDKDF (reference sequence). The CDR3 loop spans 17 amino acids. Trimming took off 1 base at V and 0 bases at J, with 14 bases between the two ends. CDR3 region: CATSRVVRHSSTDTQYF. CDR3 nucleotides: TGTGCCACCAGCAGAGTGGTCAGGCACTCTAGCACAGATACGCAGTATTTT.

The J gene is TRBJ2-3, the V gene TRBV4-1, with 9 bases fitting TRBD2. This CDR3 comprises 15 residues. The germline gives CDR1 MGHRA, CDR2 YSYEKL. The ends lost 3 bases at V and 6 bases at J; junction bases unmatched: 7. The CDR3 loop reads CASSHGGGGVDTQYF. For the CDR3, the DNA is TGCGCCAGCAGCCACGGCGGCGGGGGGGTGGATACGCAGTATTTT.

The J gene is TRBJ1-5, the V gene TRBV7-2, with D maybe TRBD1 (5 bases). Trimming cost V 5 bases and J 1 base, with 21 bases left between them. The CDR3 loop spans 18 amino acids. The germline CDR1 and CDR2 sequences are SGHTA and FQGNSA. CDR3 coding DNA: TGTGCCAGCAGCCTGGGATGGACCCAGGGAGCCAGCAATCAGCCCCAGCATTTT. It specifies CASSLGWTQGASNQPQHF.

The genes are TRBV7-9 and TRBJ2-5; 8 bases line up with TRBD1. Trimming cost V 4 bases and J 3 bases; bases outside gene matches: 7. The CDR3 sequence is 15 residues long. Germline CDR1 is SEHNR and CDR2 is FQNEAQ (reference sequence). CDR3 sequence reads: CASSSGDRQKETQYF. CDR3 in DNA: TGTGCCAGCAGCTCTGGGGACAGGCAAAAAGAGACCCAGTACTTC. Variable domain in full (rest from reference TRBV7-9 and TRBJ2-5): DTGVSQNPRHKITKRGQNVTFRCDPISEHNRLYWYRQTLGQGPEFLTYFQNEAQLEKSRLLSDRFSAERPKGSFSTLEIQRTEQGDSAMYLCASSSGDRQKETQYFGPGTRLLVL.

The chain recombines TRBV10-3 with TRBJ2-7, with 12 bases that match TRBD1. This CDR3 is 15 amino acids long. V gave up 0 bases and J gave up 7 bases; unmatched junction bases: 4. From germline, CDR1 is ENHRY and CDR2 SYGVKD. The CDR3 protein is CAISESGTGGEEQYF. DNA for the CDR3: TGTGCCATCAGTGAGTCAGGGACAGGGGGCGAGGAGCAGTACTTC.

V and J are TRBV28 and TRBJ1-1; D might be TRBD1 (6 bases). This CDR3 is built from 14 residues. Germline V gene data show CDR1 as MDHEN and CDR2 as SYDVKM. The V end was cut by 7 bases, the J end by 1 base, with 13 bases between. CDR3 sequence reads: CASIQSRGNTEAFF. The CDR3, as DNA: TGTGCCAGCATCCAGAGCAGGGGGAACACTGAAGCTTTCTTT.

V and J are TRBV2 and TRBJ2-1; 10 bases agree with TRBD2. Per the germline V gene, CDR1 is SNHLY and CDR2 is FYNNEI. This CDR3 contains 16 residues. V lost 4 bases, J lost 1 base, and 4 bases stayed unmatched. The DNA for the CDR3 is TGTGCCAGCAGTGGGCTAGCGGGAGCATCCTACAATGAGCAGTTCTTC. Its translation is CASSGLAGASYNEQFF.

The V call is TRBV2, the J call TRBJ1-6, with 9 bases matching TRBD1. V was pared by 9 bases and J by 3 bases, with 9 bases of the junction left unmatched. This CDR3 contains 16 residues. Germline assignment: CDR1 SNHLY and CDR2 FYNNEI. CDR3 protein: CARGTGTMGYNSPLHF. CDR3 DNA: TGTGCCAGAGGGACAGGGACAATGGGCTATAATTCACCCCTCCACTTT.

A single count supports this clone. V gene TRBV29-1 combines with J gene TRBJ2-2, with a tentative D call TRBD1 (5 bases). The CDR3 is 14 residues long. Germline V gives CDR1 SQVTM, CDR2 ANQGSEA. Trimming left V 8 bases short and J 0 bases short, with 13 bases between. The CDR3 sequence is CSTRGAANTGELFF. CDR3 sequence (DNA): TGCAGCACCCGTGGGGCCGCGAACACCGGGGAGCTGTTTTTT.

V gene TRBV11-2 combines with J gene TRBJ2-1, with 9 bases that match TRBD1. The length of the CDR3 is 15 residues. CDR1 SGHAT and CDR2 FQNNGV come from the germline V gene. Germline trimming cut 4 bases from V and 4 bases from J; bases unmatched to any gene: 5. The CDR3 DNA is TGTGCCAGCAGCTCCCGGGACAGGGATTACAATGAGCAGTTCTTC. This sequence encodes CASSSRDRDYNEQFF.